Listed below are T cell receptor beta chains from one sample, sequenced in a study of blood T cell repertoires in COVID-19. Libraries were prepared by immunoSEQ multiplex PCR; TCRdb keeps only in-frame clonotypes and omits some of them. Among some 93,000 clones listed, around 75% were seen once. The source material was peripheral blood. These receptor sequences come from a human donor in a cohort sampled during active COVID-19. CDR3s leave out the opening cysteine and the closing phenylalanine or tryptophan. Fields, in order: J gene, V gene, CDR3 length, CDR3 protein.

j_gene: TRBJ1-1; v_gene: TRBV7-6; len: 14; CDR3aa: ASSLGGTGTNTEAF
j_gene: TRBJ2-1; v_gene: TRBV7-3; len: 10; CDR3aa: ASSSPTGEQF
j_gene: TRBJ2-1; v_gene: TRBV7-2; len: 11; CDR3aa: ASSAADYNEQF
j_gene: TRBJ2-4; v_gene: TRBV7-9; len: 12; CDR3aa: ASSPTATLGIQY
j_gene: TRBJ2-1; v_gene: TRBV24-1; len: 16; CDR3aa: ATSDPGTSGRGHNEQF
j_gene: TRBJ2-7; v_gene: TRBV29-1; len: 10; CDR3aa: SVTSGRAVQY
j_gene: TRBJ2-3; v_gene: TRBV19; len: 11; CDR3aa: ASSIGDTDTQY
j_gene: TRBJ2-5; v_gene: TRBV6-2/TRBV6-3; len: 11; CDR3aa: ASSYPGLETQY
j_gene: TRBJ2-3; v_gene: TRBV6-5; len: 12; CDR3aa: ASSYATSGDTQY
j_gene: TRBJ2-7; v_gene: TRBV15; len: 12; CDR3aa: ATSRDSETGVIW